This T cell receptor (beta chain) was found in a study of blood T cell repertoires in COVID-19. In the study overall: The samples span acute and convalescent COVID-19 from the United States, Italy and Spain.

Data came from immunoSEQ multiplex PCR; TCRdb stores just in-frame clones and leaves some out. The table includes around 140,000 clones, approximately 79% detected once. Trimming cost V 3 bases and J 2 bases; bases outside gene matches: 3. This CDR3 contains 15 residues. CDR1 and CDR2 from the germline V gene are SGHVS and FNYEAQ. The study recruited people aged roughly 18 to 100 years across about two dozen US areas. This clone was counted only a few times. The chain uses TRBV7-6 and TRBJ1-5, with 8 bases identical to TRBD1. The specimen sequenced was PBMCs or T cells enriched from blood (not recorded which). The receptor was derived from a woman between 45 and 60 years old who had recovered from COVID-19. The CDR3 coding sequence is TGTGCCAGCAGCTTGACAGGGGATGGCAATCAGCCCCAGCATTTT. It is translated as CASSLTGDGNQPQHF.